The sample holds a few counts of the clone carrying this TCR beta chain. Its specificity is unknown. Donors in the study were healthy people who gave bone marrow. Primers: 60 Vbeta forward and 13 Jbeta reverse. Sequencing was performed with immunoSEQ multiplex PCR; in TCRdb, only in-frame clones are kept and a portion is missing. Of more than 85,000 clones in the sample, almost 70% are singletons; the top ten hold 3.2%. This sample is part of a study of cytomegalovirus exposure and HLA in healthy donors. Overall study results and limits: TCR beta sequences numbering 15,000 to 20,000 were associated with HLA alleles at 0.05 false discovery rate in a later analysis. A later analysis reportedly found fewer N-insertions in an Asian-associated ancestry cluster than the roughly 680-donor mean. Sequencing depth roughly uniform across donors was assumed in presence/absence analyses.

The receptor's source is a man aged 25-45 years in good health and CMV-seronegative. Sample: PBMCs.

The CDR3 DNA sequence: TGTGCCAGCAGTGCCGTCAGGGGAACCTACGAGCAGTACTTC. It is translated as CASSAVRGTYEQYF. The chain combines TRBV2 with TRBJ2-7; tentatively, D is TRBD1 (6 bases). Germline CDR1 SNHLY, CDR2 FYNNEI. V lost 4 bases and J 2 bases, leaving 12 bases between the germline ends. This CDR3 is built from 14 residues.